Given below is one TCR beta chain in context. Which antigen it targets is not known. No much larger clonotype is one base removed from it; base qualities were not supplied. This sample was included in a study of post-analysis software for immune sequencing data (dated by TCRdb to 2015 to 2017). Study-level background: The recorded disease courses included relapsing-remitting, secondary progressive and progressive-relapsing multiple sclerosis, and some patients had no subtype annotation. The patient repertoires were compared against about 10 previously published healthy control repertoires obtained from donors aged roughly 6 to 25 years. A subset of samples was prepared in parallel using single-end sample barcoding, then pooled and co-amplified after Illumina adapter ligation. Overall study outcomes, separate from this receptor: The multiple sclerosis patient group was slightly younger than the control group. Normalized Chao1 diversity was significantly lower in multiple sclerosis patients than controls, suggesting substantial peripheral T-cell clonal expansion. When samples were clustered directly using the F measure, samples prepared in the same batch co-clustered strongly, which prompted a batch-effect correction. Significantly higher frequencies in patients than in controls were found for about 5 TRBV segments, including TRBV5-6, TRBV5-1 and TRBV20-1.

Libraries were made using PCR. The instrument was an Illumina HiSeq 2500. Unique molecular identifiers were incorporated into TCR beta cDNA libraries to reduce PCR and sequencing biases. Every 1 to 10 million input T cells yielded approximately 500,000 cDNA molecules, meaning each molecule approximated one T cell. The patient libraries were prepared and sequenced with the same protocol used for the earlier healthy control dataset. Within a given batch, samples were prepared together, multiplexed and sequenced on the same HiSeq lane. The study's processing was this. MIGEC handled the raw barcoded reads, throwing out single-read molecular identifier groups before consensus assembly and CDR3 extraction. Clonotype tables were post-analysed with VDJtools, normalizing diversity by down-sampling all datasets to the smallest sample size. To correct batch-related cross-sample contamination, repertoire overlap clustering matched CDR3 amino acid sequences but not nucleotide sequences. TCRdb trimmed public reads at Q25 via fastp, called clones via MiXCR and kept in-frame beta chains. Every CDR3 protein is listed once, alongside the most common genes and DNA of its rows. The authors' filters were not applied to this entry. The sample has approximately 690,000 distinct CDR3 sequences on record, 55% to 60% of them singletons. The ten largest clones take up about 10% of the sample.

TCR beta repertoires were profiled from peripheral blood of roughly 13 young patients with multiple sclerosis to demonstrate the VDJtools post-analysis software. Multiple sclerosis patients were children and adolescents aged about 6 to 17 years. Trimming takes 4 bases from V and 5 bases from J, and the germline ends sit 6 bases apart. Taken from cysteine to phenylalanine, the CDR3 has 11 residues. The DNA shown is the 33-base CDR3, in frame from base 1. In the germline V gene, CDR1 corresponds to SGHRS and CDR2 to YFSETQ. This TCR was sampled from a girl aged 2-10 years with multiple sclerosis. The chain joins TRBV5-1 to TRBJ2-5, with the D gene uncertain. Sequencing was done on a sample of blood. At the DNA level, the sequence is TGCGCCAGCAGCAACTGGGAGACCCAGTACTTC. Its translation is CASSNWETQYF.